The 10 T cell receptor beta chains below all came from one sample that was sequenced in a study of CD8 T cell repertoires and HIV-1 epitope variants. TCRdb keeps only in-frame clones here, not all; method: immunoSEQ multiplex PCR. The data contain about 5,200 clones, about 62% of them seen just once; the ten biggest clones take up 35% to 50%. Their antigens remain unidentified. Sequencing input: cultured CD8+ T cells derived from PBMCs. These receptors all stem from a male donor with HIV.

Written as DNA, the CDR3 is TGTGCCATCAGCGTTAGGACCGGGGAGCTGTTTTTT. Encoded protein: CAISVRTGELFF. This sequence joins TRBV10-3 and TRBJ2-2; D gene unclear. The germline CDR1 and CDR2 sequences are ENHRY and SYGVKD. Trimming took 6 bases from V and 5 from J, leaving 7 bases between them. CDR3 length: 12 residues.

The V gene is TRBV4-1, the J gene TRBJ2-7; D gene uncertain. V lost 0 bases and J 2 bases, leaving 5 bases between the germline ends. Per germline, CDR1 MGHRA and CDR2 YSYEKL. The CDR3 length is 13 residues. Here the CDR3 reads CASSQDGAYEQYF. The DNA of the CDR3 is TGCGCCAGCAGCCAAGATGGCGCCTACGAGCAGTACTTC.

The CDR3 DNA is TGTGCCAGCAGCTCAGGACGGAAAGTTGCATCCTCCTACAATGAGCAGTTCTTC. Translating gives CASSSGRKVASSYNEQFF. The genes are TRBV11-1 and TRBJ2-1, with D hard to call. The CDR3 consists of 18 residues. The V gene's germline CDR1 is SGHAT and CDR2 FQDESV (reference sequence). Trimming removed 4 bases at V and 0 bases at J, with 19 bases between.

V and J are TRBV28 and TRBJ1-5, with D uncertain. Trimming took off 6 bases at V and 4 bases at J, with 16 bases between the two ends. Germline assignment: CDR1 MDHEN and CDR2 SYDVKM. This CDR3 is built from 15 residues. In DNA, the CDR3 is TGTGCCAGCAGCCCCGTCGGGGAGACAAATCAGCCCCAGCATTTT. Encoded protein: CASSPVGETNQPQHF.

This clone has only a few counts. The chain uses TRBV13 and TRBJ1-1, with TRBD1 matching 12 bases. This CDR3 contains 15 residues. The V gene end was trimmed by 4 bases and the J gene end by 4 bases; junction bases not matched to a gene: 4. CDR1 is PRHDT, CDR2 FYEKMQ, per germline (reference sequence). DNA of the CDR3: TGTGCCAGCAGCTCGGGACAGGGGGCGGGCACTGAAGCTTTCTTT. This gives the protein CASSSGQGAGTEAFF.

V usage is TRBV11-3 and J usage is TRBJ2-3; D unresolved. The germline gives CDR1 SGHNT, CDR2 YENEEA. CDR3 size: 12 residues. V lost 6 bases and J 4 bases, leaving 8 bases between the germline ends. The CDR3 sequence is CASSFRADTQYF. CDR3 DNA: TGTGCCAGCAGTTTCCGAGCAGATACGCAGTATTTT.

J is TRBJ2-3 and V is TRBV19, with a possible D match to TRBD2 (6 bases). The germline V gene encodes CDR1 LNHDA and CDR2 SQIVND (reference sequence). Trimming took 6 bases from V and 4 from J, leaving 17 bases between them. This CDR3 is built from 15 residues. The CDR3 bases are TGTGCCAGTAGGGAGGGGTGGCACCGGCCAGATACGCAGTATTTT. Its protein is CASREGWHRPDTQYF. Together with reference TRBV19 and TRBJ2-3, the CDR3 gives the full variable domain: DGGITQSPKYLFRKEGQNVTLSCEQNLNHDAMYWYRQDPGQGLRLIYYSQIVNDFQKGDIAEGYSVSREKKESFPLTVTSAQKNPTAFYLCASREGWHRPDTQYFGPGTRLTVL.

The chain combines TRBV19 with TRBJ1-5; D not certain. Trimming stripped 3 bases from V and 3 bases from J, with 18 bases between. Germline V gives CDR1 LNHDA, CDR2 SQIVND (reference sequence). This CDR3 has 17 amino acids. As DNA, the CDR3 is TGTGCCAGTAGTATTATGGGCACTCCCCGGCCCAATCAGCCCCAGCATTTT. It encodes CASSIMGTPRPNQPQHF. Full variable domain (rest looked up from reference TRBV19 and TRBJ1-5): DGGITQSPKYLFRKEGQNVTLSCEQNLNHDAMYWYRQDPGQGLRLIYYSQIVNDFQKGDIAEGYSVSREKKESFPLTVTSAQKNPTAFYLCASSIMGTPRPNQPQHFGDGTRLSIL.

This clone occurred a few times. V and J are TRBV5-1 and TRBJ2-1; 8 bases align to TRBD1. CDR1 and CDR2 (germline): SGHRS, YFSETQ. The CDR3 runs to 13 residues. V shed 4 bases, J shed 10 bases, and the junction held 7 bases outside the gene matches. For the CDR3, the DNA is TGCGCCAGCAGCCGTGGGACAGGTAACGAGCAGTTCTTC. Translating it yields CASSRGTGNEQFF.

The gene calls are TRBV4-3 and TRBJ1-4, with TRBD1 as a possible D gene (6 bases). Trimming stripped 0 bases from V and 5 bases from J, with 10 bases between. The CDR3 runs to 15 residues. CDR1 is LGHNA, CDR2 YSLEER, per germline. CDR3 sequence reads: CASSQEGDRNEKLFF. In DNA form, the CDR3 reads TGCGCCAGCAGCCAAGAAGGAGACAGGAATGAAAAACTGTTTTTT.